The rows below give T cell receptor beta chains drawn from one sample of a study of monozygotic twins with inflammatory bowel disease. Using the 5' RACE reads, TCRdb records one entry per CDR3 protein without DNA. Here the sample table reports about 150,000 distinct CDR3 sequences. Source material: blood. These receptors originate from a human donor with ulcerative colitis or Crohn's disease, or a healthy co-twin of an affected twin (not recorded which). The CDR3 runs from the conserved cysteine through the conserved F or W.

CDR3 protein: CSARAPGTAYEQYF; V gene: TRBV20-1; J gene: TRBJ2-7
CDR3 protein: CSVARGGEKNIQYF; V gene: TRBV29-1; J gene: TRBJ2-4
CDR3 protein: CASSIVGTGINTEAFF; V gene: TRBV19; J gene: TRBJ1-1
CDR3 protein: CASSPYPSGRGETQYF; V gene: TRBV5-1; J gene: TRBJ2-5
CDR3 protein: CASSLTSDRMNEQFF; V gene: TRBV7-3; J gene: TRBJ2-1
CDR3 protein: CASSRDRGSGYTF; V gene: TRBV7-2; J gene: TRBJ1-2
CDR3 protein: CASSQGRGTEAFF; V gene: TRBV3-1; J gene: TRBJ1-1
CDR3 protein: CASSQVLLAGEADTQYF; V gene: TRBV4-1; J gene: TRBJ2-3
CDR3 protein: CASSQYYRSSYNEQFF; V gene: TRBV7-9; J gene: TRBJ2-1
CDR3 protein: CASSLGPPTSGTYEQYF; V gene: TRBV11-2; J gene: TRBJ2-7
CDR3 protein: CASSGSGETQYF; V gene: TRBV9; J gene: TRBJ2-5
CDR3 protein: CASSWGDSSGRAYNEQFF; V gene: TRBV5-1; J gene: TRBJ2-1
CDR3 protein: CASSWLDIAHTGELFF; V gene: TRBV6-5; J gene: TRBJ2-2
CDR3 protein: CASSPFISPYGYTF; V gene: TRBV3-1; J gene: TRBJ1-2